This T cell receptor (beta chain) derives from a study of PD-L1 blockade in urothelial cancer. As for the study in general: The patients had undergone anywhere from 0 to 3 prior chemotherapy regimens.

Synthetic TCR analog templates were added to each PCR reaction. Only in-frame clones appear in the TCRdb table, and some are missing; sequencing was by immunoSEQ multiplex PCR. The profile covers about 130,000 clones, with approximately 84% appearing a single time and 3% to 4% taken by the ten largest. Time point in this sample: pretreatment peripheral blood. With V trimmed by 4 bases and J by 4 bases, 6 bases remained unmatched. Germline lookup yields CDR1 SGHTA and CDR2 FQGTGA. This CDR3 has 14 residues. The sequence was collected from a man aged 50-60 years with urothelial cancer. The chain carries TRBV7-3 and TRBJ1-1, with TRBD1 identical over 7 bases. Sample: PBMCs, taken around atezolizumab (anti-PD-L1) treatment. DNA for the CDR3: TGTGCCAGCAGCTCTTCTCAGGGGGGCACTGAAGCTTTCTTT. It codes for CASSSSQGGTEAFF.